The 28 T cell receptor beta chains below all came from one sample that was sequenced in a study of patients and donors after allogeneic stem cell transplantation. TCRdb independently ran MiXCR on the RT-PCR reads; one entry per CDR3 protein. Among roughly 30,000 distinct CDR3 sequences listed, around 6.8% were seen once. Source material: blood, either unsorted or a sorted T cell fraction (not recorded which). These receptors were collected from a human donor who was either an allogeneic HSCT recipient or a stem cell or donor lymphocyte infusion donor (not recorded which). It is not recorded whose cells these are; they may come from a transplant donor.

This chain uses TRBV28 with TRBJ2-1; D not certain. CDR3 length: 14 amino acids. Germline-derived CDR1 and CDR2 are MDHEN and SYDVKM. V lost 6 bases and J 9 bases, leaving 18 bases between the germline ends. Written as DNA, the CDR3 is TGTGCCAGCAGCCACGACCTTACTTGGGGTGAGCAGTTCTTC. This encodes CASSHDLTWGEQFF.

By share of the sample, this clonotype is medium-sized (0.01 to 0.1%). The rearrangement joins TRBV18 to TRBJ1-1, with 7 bases fitting TRBD1. From germline, CDR1 is KGHSH and CDR2 LQKENI. Unmatched junction bases numbered 3, after V lost 5 bases and J lost 6 bases. This CDR3 has 12 residues. The CDR3 sequence is CASSAGTAEAFF. CDR3 bases: TGTGCCAGCTCAGCAGGGACAGCTGAAGCTTTCTTT.

This clonotype appeared a few times. This sequence joins TRBV11-2 and TRBJ2-1; the match to TRBD1 covers 7 bases. The CDR3 totals 15 residues. The V gene's germline CDR1 is SGHAT and CDR2 FQNNGV. Trimming removed 8 bases from V and 2 bases from J; junction bases left unmatched: 9. The DNA of the CDR3 is TGTGCCAGCCGACGTCCGGGACAGCCCTACAATGAGCAGTTCTTC. It encodes CASRRPGQPYNEQFF.

The chain carries TRBV6-2 or TRBV6-3 and TRBJ2-7; the D is unclear. Trimming left V 6 bases short and J 2 bases short, with 5 bases between. This CDR3 contains 11 residues. Germline loops: CDR1 MNHEY, CDR2 SVGEGT. The CDR3 here is CASRQAYEQYF. The CDR3 coding sequence is TGTGCCAGCAGACAAGCCTACGAGCAGTACTTC.

This clonotype was seen repeatedly, ten times or more. This chain uses TRBV28 with TRBJ2-7; D unresolved. Trimming took off 2 bases at V and 4 bases at J, with 9 bases between the two ends. This CDR3 is built from 13 residues. The germline gives CDR1 MDHEN, CDR2 SYDVKM. The chain's CDR3 is CASSLVLRYEQYF. CDR3 nucleotides: TGTGCCAGCAGTTTAGTATTACGTTACGAGCAGTACTTC.

The genes are TRBV19 and TRBJ2-2; TRBD2 matches at 10 bases. Germline V gives CDR1 LNHDA, CDR2 SQIVND (reference sequence). CDR3 length: 16 residues. The trim removed 5 bases at V and 6 bases at J, leaving 9 bases unmatched. CDR3 protein: CASSGGVAGGAGELFF. The CDR3 nucleotides are TGTGCCAGTAGTGGCGGGGTAGCGGGAGGCGCCGGGGAGCTGTTTTTT.

This clonotype was detected many times. The genes are TRBV12-3 or TRBV12-4 and TRBJ2-1; D gene ambiguous. This CDR3 region has 15 residues. V dropped 6 bases and J dropped 6 bases, with 18 bases sitting between them. The CDR3 is CASRKQGMGGNEQFF. In nucleotides, the CDR3 is TGTGCCAGCAGGAAACAAGGGATGGGCGGCAATGAGCAGTTCTTC.

This clonotype has ten or more counts. The rearrangement links TRBV3-1 to TRBJ2-1; 12 bases are a match to TRBD2. The germline V gene has CDR1 LGHDT and CDR2 YNNKEL (reference sequence). The CDR3 loop spans 19 amino acids. The V segment lost 1 base and the J segment 0 bases; nucleotides outside the gene matches: 7. Here the CDR3 DNA reads TGTGCCAGCAGCCAAGGAGCCTTGACTAGCGGGAGCTCCTACAATGAGCAGTTCTTC. Translation gives CASSQGALTSGSSYNEQFF.

This clonotype was counted between two and nine times. The chain couples TRBV10-3 to TRBJ1-2; TRBD1 might be the D (5 bases). Germline V CDR1 and CDR2: ENHRY, SYGVKD. Between the trimmed V and J ends, which lost 8 bases and 4 bases, there was a span of 14 bases. The CDR3 totals 13 residues. The CDR3 DNA sequence: TGTGCCATCTCGTCGGGCAGGGTCTATGGCTACACCTTC. As protein: CAISSGRVYGYTF.

This clonotype was found a few times. This chain joins TRBV28 and TRBJ2-5, with TRBD2 matching 8 bases. V was clipped by 2 bases and J by 5 bases; unmatched bases: 7. Per the germline V gene, CDR1 is MDHEN and CDR2 is SYDVKM. The length of the CDR3 is 15 residues. Here the CDR3 reads CASSLRSGRGETQYF. CDR3 nucleotides: TGTGCCAGCAGTTTAAGAAGCGGGAGAGGGGAGACCCAGTACTTC.

This clonotype is judged medium-sized (0.01 to 0.1%). The chain uses TRBV12-3 or TRBV12-4 and TRBJ1-6; D gene uncertain. The germline V and J ends were trimmed by 7 bases and 9 bases, with 16 bases remaining between them. The CDR3 is 14 residues long. The DNA for the CDR3 is TGTGCCAGCACTCTCAGCAGAGGAGGTTCACCCCTCCACTTT. Amino acids: CASTLSRGGSPLHF.

This clonotype was detected ten times or more. The V gene is TRBV28, the J gene TRBJ2-1; 13 nucleotides match TRBD2. Trimming at V came to 10 bases and at J to 4 bases, leaving 10 bases not matched to a gene. The CDR3 sequence is 16 residues long. Germline V gives CDR1 MDHEN, CDR2 SYDVKM. This chain's CDR3 is CAIRGLAGDLYNEQFF. The CDR3 DNA reads as TGTGCCATCCGAGGACTAGCGGGAGATCTATACAATGAGCAGTTCTTC.

In this sample, this clonotype turned up many times. Written as DNA, the CDR3 is TGTGCCAGTAGTATAGGACCATGGGGACCCCAGCATTTT. Translation gives CASSIGPWGPQHF. This sequence joins TRBV19 and TRBJ1-5, with D unclear. V was clipped by 1 base and J by 10 bases, with 11 bases between them. Looked up from germline, CDR1 is LNHDA and CDR2 is SQIVND (reference sequence). This CDR3 contains 13 residues.

This clonotype was recorded a few times. This chain connects TRBV4-1 to TRBJ1-4; D uncertain. This CDR3 comprises 16 residues. Germline values: CDR1 MGHRA, CDR2 YSYEKL. V was cut by 4 bases and J by 6 bases, with 18 bases left in between. The CDR3 sequence: CASSPGDVSWDEKLFF. DNA for the CDR3: TGCGCCAGCAGCCCCGGCGACGTGAGCTGGGATGAAAAACTGTTTTTT.

This CDR3 reads CASSYRSGPWDNSPLHF. The CDR3 DNA follows: TGTGCCAGCAGTTACCGATCGGGCCCTTGGGATAATTCACCCCTCCACTTT. This chain connects TRBV27 to TRBJ1-6; D remains ambiguous. Trimming removed 4 bases from V and 5 bases from J, with 18 bases in between. The CDR3 totals 17 residues. The germline CDR1 and CDR2 sequences are MNHEY and SMNVEV (reference sequence).

This clonotype occurred many times. The chain uses TRBV24-1 and TRBJ2-3; D uncertain. In germline, CDR1 is KGHDR, CDR2 SFDVKD. The CDR3 is 13 amino acids. Trimming removed 3 bases at V and 5 bases at J, with 8 bases between. CDR3 protein: CATSDPILDTQYF. The CDR3 region has the DNA TGTGCCACCAGTGATCCGATACTAGATACGCAGTATTTT.

The gene calls are TRBV6-6 and TRBJ2-3; D remains ambiguous. Germline V CDR1 and CDR2: MNHNY, SVGAGI (reference sequence). CDR3 length equals 17 residues. V was trimmed by 5 bases and J by 0 bases, leaving 18 bases between them. The CDR3 spells CASSPLGPPRSTDTQYF. The CDR3 nucleotides read TGTGCCAGCAGTCCCCTGGGTCCTCCAAGGAGCACAGATACGCAGTATTTT.

CDR3 coding DNA: TGCAGTGCTAGCATGACTAGCGGATCAGATACGCAGTATTTT. Residues: CSASMTSGSDTQYF. The chain links TRBV20-1 to TRBJ2-3; 9 bases are a match to TRBD2. V lost 3 bases, J lost 4 bases, and 5 bases stayed unmatched. The CDR3 covers 14 residues. Germline V gene sequence: CDR1 DFQATT, CDR2 SNEGSKA (reference sequence).

This clonotype has ten or more counts. The gene calls are TRBV6-6 and TRBJ1-2; D possibly corresponds to TRBD1 (5 bases). The CDR3 loop spans 14 amino acids. Between the trimmed V and J ends, which lost 6 bases and 6 bases, there was a span of 17 bases. Germline V CDR1 and CDR2: MNHNY, SVGAGI (reference sequence). Written as DNA, the CDR3 is TGTGCCAGCAGCCCGGGACTTTTCCTGGATGGCTACACCTTC. It encodes CASSPGLFLDGYTF.

In its sample, this clonotype was seen once. The chain carries TRBV4-3 and TRBJ2-7, with TRBD1 identical over 12 bases. Per the germline V gene, CDR1 is LGHNA and CDR2 is YSLEER. The CDR3 runs to 16 residues. After removal of 4 bases from V and 7 bases from J, the junction contained 11 bases not matched to a gene. CDR3 residues: CASSRRPGQGAGEQYF. The DNA of the CDR3 is TGCGCCAGCAGCCGCCGCCCGGGACAGGGGGCCGGAGAGCAGTACTTC.

This clonotype was seen many times. The rearrangement links TRBV28 to TRBJ2-7; tentatively, D is TRBD1 (6 bases). The CDR3 covers 13 residues. Germline V gene data show CDR1 as MDHEN and CDR2 as SYDVKM. The V end lost 5 bases, the J end lost 0 bases, and 8 bases lay between the germline ends. CDR3 DNA sequence: TGTGCCAGCAGTGGGGGCAGCTCCTACGAGCAGTACTTC. Translated, it gives CASSGGSSYEQYF.

This clonotype has more than one count but fewer than ten. This chain links TRBV6-2 or TRBV6-3 with TRBJ2-5; D is undetermined. V was cut by 5 bases and J by 4 bases, with 5 bases left in between. Looked up from germline, CDR1 is MNHEY and CDR2 is SVGEGT. There are 11 residues in the CDR3. This chain's CDR3 is CASSMGETQYF. The CDR3, as DNA: TGTGCCAGCAGTATGGGAGAGACCCAGTACTTC.

In its sample, this clonotype was seen once. One end of the junction does not line up with germline, which may come from a read error. The chain is built from TRBV10-3 and TRBJ2-1, with a possible D match to TRBD2 (6 bases). The germline gives CDR1 ENHRY, CDR2 SYGVKD. The CDR3 runs 15 residues. CDR3 DNA: TGTGCCATCAGTCCCGGGACTGGCCTATACAATGAGCGGTTCTTC. Amino acids: CAISPGTGLYNERFF.

This clonotype was observed many times. V is TRBV20-1 and J is TRBJ1-5; 9 bases align to TRBD1. The CDR3 has 14 residues. V trimming: 1 base; J trimming: 5 bases; junction bases outside the gene matches: 3. The V gene's germline CDR1 is DFQATT and CDR2 SNEGSKA (reference sequence). CDR3 sequence: CSARGDREDQPQHF. CDR3 DNA: TGCAGTGCTAGAGGGGACAGGGAAGATCAGCCCCAGCATTTT.

This clonotype was observed at least ten times. The chain has TRBV20-1 and TRBJ2-4; 7 bases fit TRBD1. The CDR3 extends over 15 amino acids. Germline-derived CDR1 and CDR2 are DFQATT and SNEGSKA (reference sequence). V trimming: 5 bases; J trimming: 0 bases; junction bases outside the gene matches: 7. CDR3 coding DNA: TGCAGTGCTCCCGGACAGGTTCTAGCCAAAAACATTCAGTACTTC. The encoded protein is CSAPGQVLAKNIQYF.

In this sample, this clonotype turned up many times. V is TRBV20-1 and J is TRBJ2-7, with TRBD2 matching 8 bases. The germline V gene has CDR1 DFQATT and CDR2 SNEGSKA (reference sequence). The CDR3 has 14 residues. V was pared by 0 bases and J by 2 bases, with 3 bases of the junction left unmatched. The CDR3 DNA sequence: TGCAGTGCTAGAGATACTAGCGGCCCCTACGAGCAGTACTTC. It yields the protein CSARDTSGPYEQYF.

This clonotype was detected many times. The chain employs TRBV7-9 and TRBJ1-1, with D tentatively TRBD1 (5 bases). Germline V gene sequence: CDR1 SEHNR, CDR2 FQNEAQ (reference sequence). Between the trimmed V and J ends, which lost 1 base and 5 bases, there was a span of 11 bases. The CDR3 is 14 residues long. The CDR3 loop reads CASSLGRGGTEAFF. CDR3 sequence (DNA): TGTGCCAGCAGCTTAGGGAGGGGCGGGACTGAAGCTTTCTTT.

In its sample, this clonotype is hyperexpanded (1% or more). This chain links TRBV27 with TRBJ2-5; D is perhaps TRBD1 (6 bases). In germline, CDR1 is MNHEY, CDR2 SMNVEV (reference sequence). Deletions cut 5 bases from V and 2 bases from J, with 21 bases between. There are 17 residues in the CDR3. The CDR3 loop is CASSPLRDTLLQETQYF. The CDR3 coding sequence is TGTGCCAGCAGTCCCCTCCGGGACACCCTCCTACAAGAGACCCAGTACTTC.